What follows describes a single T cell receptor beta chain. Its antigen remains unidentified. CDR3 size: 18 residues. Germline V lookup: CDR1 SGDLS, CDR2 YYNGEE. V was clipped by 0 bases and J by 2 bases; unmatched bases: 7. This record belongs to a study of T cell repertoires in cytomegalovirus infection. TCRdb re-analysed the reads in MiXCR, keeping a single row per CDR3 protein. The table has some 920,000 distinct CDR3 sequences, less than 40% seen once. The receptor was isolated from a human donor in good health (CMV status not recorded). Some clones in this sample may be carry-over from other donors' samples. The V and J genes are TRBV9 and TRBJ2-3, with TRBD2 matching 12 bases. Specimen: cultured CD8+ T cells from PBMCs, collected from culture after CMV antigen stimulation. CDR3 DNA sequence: TGTGCCAGCAGCGTAGTACGACTAGCGGGGGCCTACACAGATACGCAGTATTTT. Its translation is CASSVVRLAGAYTDTQYF.